Shown below are 2 T cell receptor beta chains from a single sample sequenced in a study of cytomegalovirus exposure and HLA in healthy donors. PCR used 60 Vbeta primers and 13 Jbeta primers. Repertoires were generated with immunoSEQ multiplex PCR, while TCRdb's copy carries only in-frame clones and drops some. Among some 38,000 clones, nearly 55% were seen once, and the ten largest hold more than 5%. Sequencing was carried out using PBMCs. All receptors derive from a woman aged 40 to 49 in good health and CMV-seropositive.

The chain is built from TRBV19 and TRBJ1-1; TRBD1 agrees at 9 bases. Germline V gives CDR1 LNHDA, CDR2 SQIVND (reference sequence). The CDR3 totals 14 residues. The V segment lost 7 bases and the J segment 2 bases; nucleotides outside the gene matches: 5. The CDR3 sequence: CASTTGGQNTEAFF. Here the CDR3 DNA reads TGTGCCAGTACTACAGGGGGCCAAAACACTGAAGCTTTCTTT.

Only a few counts were recorded for this clone. This chain uses TRBV7-2 with TRBJ1-1; D unclear. This CDR3 is built from 13 residues. The germline V and J ends were trimmed by 2 bases and 4 bases, with 8 bases remaining between them. The V gene's germline CDR1 is SGHTA and CDR2 FQGNSA. The CDR3 is CASSLFSGTEAFF. In nucleotides, the CDR3 is TGTGCCAGCAGCTTATTTTCGGGCACTGAAGCTTTCTTT.